These 15 T cell receptor beta chains share one sample of origin, sequenced in a study of low-dose radiotherapy and immunotherapy resistance in tumors. The authors ran around 22 PCR cycles to amplify TCRs with a constant-region primer and V-primer adapter. TCRdb re-derived calls from the reads in MiXCR, one entry per CDR3 protein. The sample has roughly 48,000 distinct CDR3 sequences, roughly a third seen once. Time point denoted: after trial treatment. The treatment denotes: LDRT plus nivolumab, ipilimumab, low-dose cyclophosphamide and aspirin (RACIN trial). The sample in question was PBMCs, obtained after low-dose radiotherapy plus immunotherapy. Source of these receptors: a male donor with rectosigmoid adenocarcinoma.

This clonotype appeared many times. This chain joins TRBV20-1 and TRBJ2-3, with 8 bases matching TRBD2. Germline V gene lookup returns CDR1 DFQATT and CDR2 SNEGSKA (reference sequence). J lost 6 bases, V lost 0 bases, and 11 bases had no gene match. The CDR3 length is 16 residues. CDR3 protein: CSARDRGTSPADTQYF. CDR3 coding DNA: TGCAGTGCTAGAGATCGCGGGACTAGTCCGGCCGATACGCAGTATTTT.

By proportion, this clonotype is medium-sized (0.01 to 0.1%). The rearrangement uses TRBV28 and TRBJ1-3; D is unclear. Germline V gene sequence: CDR1 MDHEN, CDR2 SYDVKM. V was trimmed by 8 bases and J by 2 bases, leaving 13 bases between them. The CDR3 length is 14 residues. CDR3 protein: CASLSVIAGNTIYF. As DNA, the CDR3 is TGTGCCAGCCTCTCCGTGATCGCTGGAAACACCATATATTTT.

This clonotype was observed a few times. The V gene is TRBV7-9, the J gene TRBJ2-1, with 8 bases lining up with TRBD2. Unmatched junction bases numbered 9, after V lost 5 bases and J lost 6 bases. CDR1 and CDR2 from the germline V gene are SEHNR and FQNEAQ (reference sequence). The CDR3 has 15 amino acids. CDR3 residues: CASSPIMSGGNEQFF. The CDR3 DNA follows: TGTGCCAGCAGCCCCATTATGAGCGGGGGCAATGAGCAGTTCTTC.

Judged by abundance, this clonotype is medium-sized. The J gene is TRBJ2-5, the V gene TRBV28; D ambiguous. Germline values: CDR1 MDHEN, CDR2 SYDVKM. The ends were cut back, 3 bases at V and 5 bases at J, with 7 bases in the middle. The CDR3 is made up of 12 amino acids. This CDR3 is CASSFGWETQYF. DNA of the CDR3: TGTGCCAGCAGTTTTGGGTGGGAGACCCAGTACTTC.

This clonotype was seen at least ten times. The rearrangement links TRBV5-3 to TRBJ2-4, with a tentative D call TRBD2 (5 bases). TRBV5-3 is designated an ORF whose function remains uncertain. CDR3 length equals 16 residues. Trimming cost V 8 bases and J 5 bases, with 23 bases left between them. The CDR3: CASSGRTNALENIQYF. As DNA, the CDR3 is TGTGCCAGCAGCGGACGGACGAACGCCCTCGAAAACATTCAGTACTTC.

The table lists this clonotype with many counts. The V and J genes are TRBV5-1 and TRBJ1-2; weak D call: TRBD1 (5 bases). The CDR3 sequence is 15 residues long. Germline V CDR1 and CDR2: SGHRS, YFSETQ. Between the trimmed V and J ends, which lost 7 bases and 8 bases, there was a span of 24 bases. This CDR3 is CASGRDGPSGAGYTF. In DNA form, the CDR3 reads TGCGCCAGCGGCCGGGACGGGCCTAGTGGGGCCGGCTACACCTTC.

V gene TRBV13 combines with J gene TRBJ2-7; D not resolved. CDR1 and CDR2 (germline): PRHDT, FYEKMQ (reference sequence). The V end was cut by 3 bases, the J end by 5 bases, with 8 bases between. This CDR3 has 12 residues. The CDR3: CASSFARDEQYF. The CDR3 DNA reads TGTGCCAGCAGCTTCGCACGCGACGAGCAGTACTTC.

This chain connects TRBV28 to TRBJ1-1; a weak D match, TRBD1 (6 bases). Germline assignment: CDR1 MDHEN and CDR2 SYDVKM. The CDR3 sequence is 16 residues long. V lost 3 bases and J 1 base, leaving 15 bases between the germline ends. CDR3 coding DNA: TGTGCCAGCAGTTTGGTTCAGGGGTCGTGGAACACTGAAGCTTTCTTT. Its protein is CASSLVQGSWNTEAFF. Full variable domain (remainder filled in from reference TRBV28 and TRBJ1-1): DVKVTQSSRYLVKRTGEKVFLECVQDMDHENMFWYRQDPGLGLRLIYFSYDVKMKEKGDIPEGYSVSREKKERFSLILESASTNQTSMYLCASSLVQGSWNTEAFFGQGTRLTVV.

J is TRBJ2-5 and V is TRBV30, with D hard to call. Trimming shortened V by 2 bases and J by 0 bases, and 4 bases separated the two germline ends. This CDR3 spans 12 amino acids. Germline CDR1 reads GTSNPN; CDR2 reads SVGIG (reference sequence). This chain's CDR3 is CAWSFYQETQYF. The CDR3 nucleotides are TGTGCCTGGAGTTTCTACCAAGAGACCCAGTACTTC. Using reference TRBV30 and TRBJ2-5 for the parts outside the CDR3, the full variable domain is SQTIHQWPATLVQPVGSPLSLECTVEGTSNPNLYWYRQAAGRGLQLLFYSVGIGQISSEVPQNLSASRPQDRQFILSSKKLLLSDSGFYLCAWSFYQETQYFGPGTRLLVL.

This clonotype was counted ten times or more. This chain connects TRBV20-1 to TRBJ2-6; D might be TRBD1 or TRBD2, each matching 5 bases. Germline lookup yields CDR1 DFQATT and CDR2 SNEGSKA (reference sequence). The CDR3 extends over 14 amino acids. Trimming cost V 5 bases and J 0 bases, with 8 bases left between them. CDR3 in amino acids: CSAPGTSGANVLTF. The CDR3 DNA follows: TGCAGTGCTCCGGGGACCTCTGGGGCCAACGTCCTGACTTTC.

This clonotype came up a few times. The J gene is TRBJ2-1, the V gene TRBV27, with D possibly TRBD1 on 5 matching bases. The V gene's germline CDR1 is MNHEY and CDR2 SMNVEV (reference sequence). The CDR3 spans 16 residues. Trimming cost V 6 bases and J 3 bases, with 18 bases left between them. The CDR3 nucleotides read TGTGCCAGCAGCAGGGTGGATATGTCATTCTACAATGAGCAGTTCTTC. Translating gives CASSRVDMSFYNEQFF.

The chain links TRBV7-7 to TRBJ2-5; 9 nucleotides match TRBD2. CDR3 size: 14 residues. Unmatched junction bases numbered 4, after V lost 3 bases and J lost 5 bases. Germline V CDR1 and CDR2: SSHAT, FNYEAQ (reference sequence). CDR3: CASSLTSGGETQYF. The CDR3 DNA follows: TGTGCCAGCAGCTTGACTAGCGGTGGGGAGACCCAGTACTTC.

This clonotype has ten or more counts. The chain has TRBV6-2 or TRBV6-3 and TRBJ2-7, with D perhaps TRBD2 (5 bases). The CDR3 is 14 residues long. Deletions cut 7 bases from V and 0 bases from J, with 13 bases between. Germline values: CDR1 MNHEY, CDR2 SVGEGT. The CDR3 region is CASTGSGSSYEQYF. The CDR3 DNA is TGTGCCAGCACCGGCAGTGGGAGCTCCTACGAGCAGTACTTC.

The chain uses TRBV4-3 and TRBJ1-2; D remains ambiguous. Trimming shortened V by 0 bases and J by 0 bases, and 11 bases separated the two germline ends. CDR3 length equals 16 residues. The germline V gene encodes CDR1 LGHNA and CDR2 YSLEER. The CDR3 spells CASSQEVRDSNYGYTF. The CDR3 coding sequence is TGCGCCAGCAGCCAAGAAGTCCGGGATTCTAACTATGGCTACACCTTC.

This clonotype has just a few counts. V and J are TRBV11-1 and TRBJ2-1; 9 bases agree with TRBD2. CDR1 is SGHAT, CDR2 FQDESV, per germline (reference sequence). V lost 1 base to trimming and J lost 10 bases; unmatched junction nucleotides: 11. The CDR3 length is 16 residues. CDR3 DNA: TGTGCCAGCAGCTTAGTGAGCGGGGGGCTACCCCTCGAGCAGTTCTTC. Translation gives CASSLVSGGLPLEQFF.